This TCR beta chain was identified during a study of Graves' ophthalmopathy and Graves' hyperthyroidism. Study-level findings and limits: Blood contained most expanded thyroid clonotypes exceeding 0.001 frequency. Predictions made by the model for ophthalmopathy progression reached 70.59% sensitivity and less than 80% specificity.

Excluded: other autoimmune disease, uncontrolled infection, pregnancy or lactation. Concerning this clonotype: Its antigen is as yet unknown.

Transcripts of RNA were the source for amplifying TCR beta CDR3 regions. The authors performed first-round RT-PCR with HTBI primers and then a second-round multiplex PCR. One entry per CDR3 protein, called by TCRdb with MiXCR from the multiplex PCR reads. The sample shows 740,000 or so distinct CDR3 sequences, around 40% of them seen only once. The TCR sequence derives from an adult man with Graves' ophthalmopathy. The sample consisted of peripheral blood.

CDR3: CASSAGQWTYGYTF. The CDR3 DNA sequence: TGTGCCAGCAGCGCGGGACAGTGGACCTATGGCTACACCTTC. J is TRBJ1-2 and V is TRBV9; 7 bases map to TRBD1. V was pared by 3 bases and J by 4 bases, with 6 bases of the junction left unmatched. Germline CDR1 reads SGDLS; CDR2 reads YYNGEE. This CDR3 spans 14 amino acids.